Following are 5 T cell receptor beta chains from one sample sequenced in a study of blood T cell repertoires in COVID-19. The protocol was immunoSEQ multiplex PCR, while the TCRdb copy is restricted to in-frame clones and leaves out a portion. The sample lists 200,000 to 250,000 clones; about 86% were seen once. The sample comprised peripheral blood. The receptors derive from a woman in her twenties or thirties who had recovered from COVID-19.

The rearrangement joins TRBV9 to TRBJ2-2; 9 positions agree with TRBD2. Germline V gives CDR1 SGDLS, CDR2 YYNGEE. The trim removed 5 bases at V and 2 bases at J, leaving 7 bases unmatched. The CDR3 sequence is 16 residues long. The CDR3 here is CASSNSGGINTGELFF. CDR3 DNA sequence: TGTGCCAGCAGTAATAGCGGGGGAATTAACACCGGGGAGCTGTTTTTT.

J is TRBJ2-2 and V is TRBV27; D gene uncertain. The CDR3 totals 12 residues. Deletions cut 2 bases from V and 7 bases from J, with 5 bases between. Germline CDR1 reads MNHEY; CDR2 reads SMNVEV (reference sequence). CDR3 sequence: CASSLAYGELFF. DNA for the CDR3: TGTGCCAGCAGTTTAGCGTACGGGGAGCTGTTTTTT.

This chain uses TRBV7-6 with TRBJ2-1; 7 bases line up with TRBD1. V dropped 5 bases and J dropped 10; count of bases not matched to a gene: 17. The CDR3 has 16 amino acids. Germline CDR1 SGHVS, CDR2 FNYEAQ. This CDR3 reads CASSEQGTSPLREQFF. CDR3 bases: TGTGCCAGCAGCGAACAGGGGACGTCACCCCTAAGAGAGCAGTTCTTC.

This sequence joins TRBV5-1 and TRBJ1-1; possibly TRBD1 for D (5 bases). The CDR3 has 14 amino acids. V was trimmed by 1 base and J by 0 bases, leaving 7 bases between them. CDR1 SGHRS and CDR2 YFSETQ come from the germline V gene. The CDR3: CASSLPGVNTEAFF. The DNA for the CDR3 is TGCGCCAGCAGCTTGCCGGGGGTGAACACTGAAGCTTTCTTT.

The rearrangement uses TRBV5-1 and TRBJ2-3; D is possibly TRBD1 (6 bases). Germline V lookup: CDR1 SGHRS, CDR2 YFSETQ. The V gene lost 5 bases and the J gene lost 2 bases, with 12 bases spanning the gap. This CDR3 contains 14 residues. The DNA of the CDR3 is TGCGCCAGCAGGGGGGCCCTAGACACAGATACGCAGTATTTT. Encoded protein: CASRGALDTDTQYF.